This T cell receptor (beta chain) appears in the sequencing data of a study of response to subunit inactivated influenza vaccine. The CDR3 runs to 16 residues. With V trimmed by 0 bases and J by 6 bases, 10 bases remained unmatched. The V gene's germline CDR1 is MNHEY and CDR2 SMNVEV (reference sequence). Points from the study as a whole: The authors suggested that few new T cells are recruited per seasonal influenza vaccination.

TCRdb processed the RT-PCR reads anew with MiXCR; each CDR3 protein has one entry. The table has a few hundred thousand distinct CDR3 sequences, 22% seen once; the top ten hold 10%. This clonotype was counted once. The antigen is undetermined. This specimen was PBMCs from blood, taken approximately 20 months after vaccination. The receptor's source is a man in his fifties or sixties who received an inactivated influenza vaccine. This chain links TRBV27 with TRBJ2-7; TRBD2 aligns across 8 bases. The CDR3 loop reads CASSLSRPAGVREQYF. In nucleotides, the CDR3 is TGTGCCAGCAGTTTATCGAGGCCAGCGGGAGTTCGCGAGCAGTACTTC.